These 30 T cell receptor beta chains were sequenced from one sample in a study of T cell responses to AZD1222 COVID-19 vaccine. Profiled with immunoSEQ multiplex PCR; TCRdb holds only in-frame clones, not every one. Of about 110,000 clones detected, around 83% appear once; the ten largest clones hold about 3.5%. Sequenced material: peripheral blood, taken on day 0 of AZD1222 vaccination. These receptors were collected from an adult in good health.

The DNA of the CDR3 is TGTGCCATCGGTCAGACCGAGGAGGAAAAACTGTTTTTT. Residues: CAIGQTEEEKLFF. The chain has TRBV10-3 and TRBJ1-4; D remains ambiguous. The CDR3 is 13 residues long. With 8 bases removed from V and 8 bases from J, the gap between germline ends came to 15 bases. Germline-derived CDR1 and CDR2 are ENHRY and SYGVKD.

A few counts support this clone. CDR3 amino acids: CASSQDPTVNTEAFF. CDR3 nucleotides: TGCGCCAGCAGCCAAGACCCTACGGTGAACACTGAAGCTTTCTTT. This chain links TRBV4-1 with TRBJ1-1; D remains ambiguous. The CDR3 contains 15 residues. The germline V gene has CDR1 MGHRA and CDR2 YSYEKL. V lost 0 bases and J 0 bases, leaving 8 bases between the germline ends.

The gene calls are TRBV27 and TRBJ2-7; D might be TRBD1 (5 bases). Germline V gene data show CDR1 as MNHEY and CDR2 as SMNVEV (reference sequence). The CDR3 length is 17 residues. V was pared by 10 bases and J by 6 bases, with 31 bases between. The CDR3 DNA follows: TGTGCCACCCAGAGCCGACCGCAGGGCCACCTTGGCTCCGAGCAGTACTTC. Translation: CATQSRPQGHLGSEQYF.

The chain employs TRBV6-5 and TRBJ1-2, with D hard to call. The CDR3 has 16 amino acids. Between the trimmed V and J ends, which lost 2 bases and 4 bases, there was a span of 17 bases. Looked up from germline, CDR1 is MNHEY and CDR2 is SVGAGI. CDR3 amino acids: CASSYESSRGPYGYTF. CDR3 nucleotide sequence: TGTGCCAGCAGTTACGAATCGTCTAGAGGTCCCTATGGCTACACCTTC.

The V call is TRBV28, the J call TRBJ1-1; D unresolved. The CDR3 length is 15 residues. CDR1 is MDHEN and CDR2 is SYDVKM in the germline V gene. The ends were cut back, 2 bases at V and 1 base at J, with 11 bases in the middle. Written as DNA, the CDR3 is TGTGCCAGCAGTTTACCCCAAGACGGGAACACTGAAGCTTTCTTT. It is translated as CASSLPQDGNTEAFF.

This clone was counted once. The rearrangement links TRBV28 to TRBJ2-1; TRBD2 matches at 10 bases. The CDR3 consists of 15 residues. Trimming removed 6 bases from V and 7 bases from J; junction bases left unmatched: 9. The germline gives CDR1 MDHEN, CDR2 SYDVKM. CDR3 coding DNA: TGTGCCAGCAGCACTCTAGCGGGGGCCCTTAATGAGCAGTTCTTC. It yields the protein CASSTLAGALNEQFF. The whole variable domain, filled in from reference TRBV28 and TRBJ2-1, reads DVKVTQSSRYLVKRTGEKVFLECVQDMDHENMFWYRQDPGLGLRLIYFSYDVKMKEKGDIPEGYSVSREKKERFSLILESASTNQTSMYLCASSTLAGALNEQFFGPGTRLTVL.

The genes are TRBV9 and TRBJ2-2, with a tentative D call TRBD2 (7 bases). CDR1 and CDR2 (germline): SGDLS, YYNGEE. This CDR3 has 16 residues. Between the trimmed V and J ends, which lost 4 bases and 4 bases, there was a span of 17 bases. The CDR3 DNA reads TGTGCCAGCAGCTCCATGAGGGGGGGTGGCACCGGGGAGCTGTTTTTT. This translates into CASSSMRGGGTGELFF.

The J gene is TRBJ2-2, the V gene TRBV12-3 or TRBV12-4; no reliable D call. This CDR3 is built from 13 residues. V shed 7 bases and J shed 2 bases, with 8 bases lying between them. DNA of the CDR3: TGTGCCAGCACTCGCGATAACACCGGGGAGCTGTTTTTT. It yields the protein CASTRDNTGELFF.

The chain combines TRBV29-1 with TRBJ1-4; 7 bases align to TRBD1. The CDR3 sequence is 13 residues long. The ends lost 4 bases at V and 6 bases at J; junction bases unmatched: 5. Per germline, CDR1 SQVTM and CDR2 ANQGSEA. CDR3 nucleotides: TGCAGCGTTGCCAGGGGGGAGGATGAAAAACTGTTTTTT. It specifies CSVARGEDEKLFF.

The chain uses TRBV27 and TRBJ2-2, with 16 bases that match TRBD2. The CDR3 sequence is 17 residues long. CDR1 and CDR2 from the germline V gene are MNHEY and SMNVEV (reference sequence). V lost 2 bases to trimming and J lost 7 bases; unmatched junction nucleotides: 4. For the CDR3, the DNA is TGTGCCAGCAGTTTAAGGGGACTAGCGGGGGGGCGCGGGGAGCTGTTTTTT. Translation gives CASSLRGLAGGRGELFF.

The rearrangement joins TRBV6-5 to TRBJ1-2; no clear D gene. In germline, CDR1 is MNHEY, CDR2 SVGAGI. Trimming shortened V by 6 bases and J by 4 bases, and 9 bases separated the two germline ends. There are 12 residues in the CDR3. CDR3 in DNA: TGTGCCAGCAGACGGGCCTCCTATGGCTACACCTTC. This translates into CASRRASYGYTF.

J is TRBJ2-5 and V is TRBV4-3, with a possible D match to TRBD1 (6 bases). V lost 1 base and J 5 bases, leaving 8 bases between the germline ends. Per germline, CDR1 LGHNA and CDR2 YSLEER. The CDR3 is 13 amino acids. CDR3 region: CASSQVRGETQYF. The DNA of the CDR3 is TGCGCCAGCAGCCAAGTAAGGGGGGAGACCCAGTACTTC.

The gene calls are TRBV28 and TRBJ1-5; D is possibly TRBD1 (5 bases). V was cut by 2 bases and J by 7 bases, with 18 bases left in between. The germline V gene has CDR1 MDHEN and CDR2 SYDVKM. The CDR3 extends over 16 amino acids. Here the CDR3 DNA reads TGTGCCAGCAGTTTAGCTTCGGGGGGTACTTGGCAGCCCCAGCATTTT. Its protein product is CASSLASGGTWQPQHF.

This clone appeared a few times. This chain links TRBV4-1 with TRBJ1-1; D remains ambiguous. Germline V gives CDR1 MGHRA, CDR2 YSYEKL. Between the trimmed V and J ends, which lost 0 bases and 0 bases, there was a span of 8 bases. The CDR3 has 15 amino acids. The CDR3 DNA follows: TGCGCCAGCAGCCAAGAGAGCTTTCTGAACACTGAAGCTTTCTTT. Residues: CASSQESFLNTEAFF.

The rearrangement joins TRBV24-1 to TRBJ2-2; tentatively, D is TRBD2 (6 bases). The CDR3 spans 13 residues. The germline V gene has CDR1 KGHDR and CDR2 SFDVKD. Trimming took 4 bases from V and 6 from J, leaving 8 bases between them. The CDR3 sequence: CATSDRGSGELFF. The CDR3, as DNA: TGTGCCACCAGTGACCGGGGGTCCGGGGAGCTGTTTTTT.

The V and J genes are TRBV9 and TRBJ1-2; 7 nucleotides align to TRBD1. The V segment lost 0 bases and the J segment 9 bases; nucleotides outside the gene matches: 8. The germline CDR1 and CDR2 sequences are SGDLS and YYNGEE. The CDR3 sequence is 14 residues long. The CDR3 sequence is CASSVAGQETRYTF. The CDR3 DNA is TGTGCCAGCAGCGTAGCTGGACAGGAGACACGCTACACCTTC. Filled out from reference TRBV9 and TRBJ1-2, the complete variable domain reads DSGVTQTPKHLITATGQRVTLRCSPRSGDLSVYWYQQSLDQGLQFLIQYYNGEERAKGNILERFSAQQFPDLHSELNLSSLELGDSALYFCASSVAGQETRYTFGSGTRLTVV.

In this sample, this clone turned up a few times. V gene TRBV29-1 combines with J gene TRBJ2-1, with no clear D. The CDR3 length is 13 residues. Germline CDR1 is SQVTM and CDR2 is ANQGSEA. Trimming shortened V by 3 bases and J by 7 bases, and 13 bases separated the two germline ends. In DNA, the CDR3 is TGCAGCGTTGATGGTGTCAGGTTGAATGAGCAGTTCTTC. Translated, it gives CSVDGVRLNEQFF.

The CDR3 DNA follows: TGTGCCAGCAGCCCGGGCGGTAGCGCAGAGACCCAGTACTTC. Encoded protein: CASSPGGSAETQYF. This chain uses TRBV5-4 with TRBJ2-5, with D tentatively TRBD2 (5 bases). Germline lookup yields CDR1 SGHNT and CDR2 YYREEE (reference sequence). The CDR3 contains 14 residues. V lost 4 bases and J 4 bases, leaving 14 bases between the germline ends.

The J gene is TRBJ2-7, the V gene TRBV6-5; D uncertain. Trimming shortened V by 2 bases and J by 6 bases, and 17 bases separated the two germline ends. The CDR3 is made up of 15 amino acids. Germline values: CDR1 MNHEY, CDR2 SVGAGI. In DNA, the CDR3 is TGTGCCAGCAGTTACGGGCCCCAGCCCGACGGCGAGCAGTACTTC. This gives the protein CASSYGPQPDGEQYF.

J is TRBJ2-7 and V is TRBV5-4; 10 positions agree with TRBD1. Germline values: CDR1 SGHNT, CDR2 YYREEE (reference sequence). CDR3 length equals 15 residues. V shed 4 bases and J 5 bases; nucleotides not matched to a gene: 9. The DNA for the CDR3 is TGTGCCAGCAGCACACGGGACAGGGGAGTACACGAGCAGTACTTC. As protein: CASSTRDRGVHEQYF.

This chain uses TRBV29-1 with TRBJ1-2, with a weak D call TRBD1 (5 bases). The CDR3 length is 12 residues. Deletions cut 6 bases from V and 12 bases from J, with 20 bases between. Germline V gene lookup returns CDR1 SQVTM and CDR2 ANQGSEA. CDR3 protein: CSVNRDGLIDTF. In DNA form, the CDR3 reads TGCAGCGTCAACCGGGACGGCCTCATAGACACCTTC.

This clone has only one observation. V usage is TRBV28 and J usage is TRBJ1-3; no firm D call. The V end lost 3 bases, the J end lost 2 bases, and 8 bases lay between the germline ends. The CDR3 extends over 14 amino acids. CDR1 and CDR2 (germline): MDHEN, SYDVKM. The CDR3 region is CASSLGRAGNTIYF. In DNA, the CDR3 is TGTGCCAGCAGTTTGGGGAGGGCTGGAAACACCATATATTTT.

This clone was counted between two and nine times. DNA for the CDR3: TGTGCCAGCAGGGAGACAGGGAGGAACTATGGCTACACCTTC. Translating it yields CASRETGRNYGYTF. This rearrangement joins TRBV28 to TRBJ1-2; 7 nucleotides align to TRBD1. Trimming cost V 6 bases and J 2 bases; bases outside gene matches: 6. The germline CDR1 and CDR2 sequences are MDHEN and SYDVKM. The CDR3 has 14 amino acids.

The chain uses TRBV4-2 and TRBJ2-7, with 10 bases aligning to TRBD2. Germline-derived CDR1 and CDR2 are LGHNA and YNFKEQ. The CDR3 has 17 amino acids. V was pared by 0 bases and J by 4 bases, with 9 bases of the junction left unmatched. The CDR3 region is CASSQEEGTSAAYEQYF. Written as DNA, the CDR3 is TGTGCCAGCAGCCAAGAAGAAGGGACTAGCGCCGCTTACGAGCAGTACTTC.

The V call is TRBV5-4, the J call TRBJ2-7; D perhaps matches TRBD1 (5 bases). CDR1 is SGHNT and CDR2 is YYREEE in the germline V gene (reference sequence). This CDR3 has 12 residues. With 4 bases removed from V and 7 bases from J, the gap between germline ends came to 12 bases. The DNA for the CDR3 is TGTGCCAGCAGCCCCACTTCAGGGGAGCAGTACTTC. This translates into CASSPTSGEQYF.

The chain combines TRBV4-1 with TRBJ2-2; D might be TRBD2 (7 bases). With 1 base removed from V and 4 bases from J, the gap between germline ends came to 19 bases. This CDR3 has 18 amino acids. The germline V gene has CDR1 MGHRA and CDR2 YSYEKL. CDR3 nucleotide sequence: TGCGCCAGCAGCCAAGGGAATCCTGGGGGGGCCTTCACCGGGGAGCTGTTTTTT. As protein: CASSQGNPGGAFTGELFF.

This clone has only one observation. V and J are TRBV4-1 and TRBJ2-7, with a possible D match to TRBD2 (5 bases). The V end was cut by 0 bases, the J end by 2 bases, with 8 bases between. Germline CDR1 reads MGHRA; CDR2 reads YSYEKL. The CDR3 runs 14 residues. The CDR3: CASSQDSGTYEQYF. The CDR3, as DNA: TGCGCCAGCAGCCAAGATTCGGGGACCTACGAGCAGTACTTC.

Only one count was recorded for this clone. The genes are TRBV24-1 and TRBJ1-2; D remains ambiguous. The V end lost 0 bases, the J end lost 7 bases, and 32 bases lay between the germline ends. Germline CDR1 is KGHDR and CDR2 is SFDVKD. The CDR3 runs 21 residues. The CDR3 spells CATSDLFVLMTRLCRHGGYTF. The CDR3 DNA follows: TGTGCCACCAGTGATTTGTTCGTTTTGATGACCCGATTATGCCGCCATGGTGGCTACACCTTC.

This chain connects TRBV28 to TRBJ1-2; TRBD1 agrees at 8 bases. The germline V gene encodes CDR1 MDHEN and CDR2 SYDVKM. The CDR3 sequence is 14 residues long. J gave up 7 bases and V 5 bases, and 9 bases lay outside the gene matches. The CDR3 region is CASSPGTGHRGYTF. The CDR3 DNA is TGTGCCAGCAGTCCCGGGACAGGACATCGTGGCTACACCTTC.

The gene calls are TRBV5-1 and TRBJ1-1; D unresolved. V was shortened by 0 bases and J by 11 bases, with 14 bases between the two germline ends. Germline V gene data show CDR1 as SGHRS and CDR2 as YFSETQ. This CDR3 is built from 13 residues. Written as DNA, the CDR3 is TGCGCCAGCAGCTTGGATAGCCCCGAGTGGGCTTTCTTT. It is translated as CASSLDSPEWAFF. The full variable domain, with the rest looked up from reference TRBV5-1 and TRBJ1-1, is KAGVTQTPRYLIKTRGQQVTLSCSPISGHRSVSWYQQTPGQGLQFLFEYFSETQRNKGNFPGRFSGRQFSNSRSEMNVSTLELGDSALYLCASSLDSPEWAFFGQGTRLTVV.